The source of this TCR beta chain is a study of long-term antiretroviral therapy in people with HIV. Study overall: Collection dates of the earliest samples fall about a decade before the 2015 immediate-ART recommendation. Study-wide results and limits: Blood, drawn from about 2004 to 2018, may reflect older ART regimens. Diversity increased after ART yet remained lower than in transplant donor controls.

Germline V lookup: CDR1 LNHDA, CDR2 SQIVND (reference sequence). This CDR3 is 14 amino acids long. V lost 5 bases to trimming and J lost 5 bases, with 15 bases between them. This was the immunoSEQ v3.0 assay at survey level. The repertoire was sequenced with immunoSEQ multiplex PCR; TCRdb's copy has only in-frame clones and lacks some. In the table there are some 16,000 clones, roughly 90% of which are singletons. Ahead of DNA extraction, samples held about 0.95-11 million cryopreserved PBMC each. Points on this clone: Its matching antigen is unknown.

This TCR came from a woman between 35 and 50 years old with HIV. The chain recombines TRBV19 with TRBJ1-2; the D gene is possibly TRBD1 (6 bases). The input for sequencing was unsorted PBMCs, taken 0.6 years after starting antiretroviral therapy. The CDR3 region has the DNA TGTGCCAGTAGTCTAATCTGGGGGCAATATGGCTACACCTTC. Translation: CASSLIWGQYGYTF.